This TCR beta chain was sequenced in a study of blood T cell repertoires in COVID-19 (dated by TCRdb to 2020 to 2021). Regarding the study in general: Samples from collaborators originated in the United States, Italy and Spain and spanned both the acute and convalescent phases of COVID-19. The prospective study material was composed of cDNA or gDNA derived from T cells, B-cell-depleted T cells, or PBMCs. Deeply sampled blood TCRbeta repertoires from subjects exposed to, actively infected with, or recovered from COVID-19 were included in the dataset. The repertoires were released in a freely available public database intended as a resource for research on the immune response to SARS-CoV-2. The samples were drawn from the first 160 participants of the ongoing ImmuneRACE study and from 1,254 subjects provided by 6 global collaborators. Nearly every sample came with metadata listing a de-identified subject ID, COVID-19 status, age in years and sex. HLA class I and class II types, where available, came from metadata supplied by the sample provider rather than from assay-based typing.

V sheds 7 bases and J sheds 7 bases, leaving 20 bases between their ends. CDR1 MNHEY and CDR2 SVGAGI were looked up in the germline V gene. The CDR3 spans 15 residues, from the cysteine through the phenylalanine. Only the CDR3 DNA stays, 45 bases, in frame from base 1. Study-wide conclusions, independent of this receptor: The amount of clinical and demographic metadata varied by source and participant and was provided uncurated.

TCRbeta CDR3 regions were amplified from genomic DNA by means of the immunoSEQ Assay, a bias-controlled multiplex PCR. In the paper's pipeline: The number of nucleated cells in each sample was estimated from the amplification of reference gene primers within the assay. Sequence reads were collapsed and filtered to measure the absolute abundance of every unique TCRbeta CDR3 rearrangement. For each sample, productive Simpson clonality was calculated as the square root of Simpson's diversity index over productive rearrangements. TCRdb took this table from immuneACCESS and kept in-frame rearrangements with V and J called. Such tables lack part of the clones; where checked against another copy, unresolved V genes explain under half of the gap, and the rest is unexplained. V and J calls and clone size follow that table, whereas D and trimming were derived from the DNA. This sample lists around 250,000 clones; roughly 83% were detected once. Roughly 5.2% of the sample is in the top ten clones.

One collaborating source in Seattle enrolled patients while the patients were actively infected and followed the patients over time throughout the course of disease. Whole blood was collected in K2EDTA tubes by collaborating institutions according to the institutions' own protocols. For TCRbeta analysis, collaborator samples were shipped as frozen whole blood, as isolated PBMCs, or as DNA extracted from either sample type. This clone has just a few counts. It lacks a known antigen. No per-base quality is available; no much larger clone lies one base away. The source is a woman aged 80 or over with COVID-19, enrolled during active disease. The sequenced sample consisted of peripheral blood. The chain couples TRBV6-5 to TRBJ1-5, with a tentative D gene TRBD1 over 5 matching bases. The DNA sequence reads TGTGCCAGCATCCGCGGTGACGGCTCAGGGCAGCCCCAGCATTTT. This is translated as CASIRGDGSGQPQHF.